The 25 T cell receptor beta chains given below trace back to one sample, sequenced in a study of Tregs in tolerant kidney transplant recipients. Related graft donors supplied nonmyeloablative bone marrow transplants, and mixed chimerism was transient. Assay used: immunoSEQ multiplex PCR; TCRdb lists only in-frame clones, some missing. The data contain tens of thousands of clones, roughly nine tenths of them singletons. Sequencing used CD4+ T cells from blood (PBMCs), obtained 24 months after the transplant. Receptors originate from a human patient who received a combined kidney and bone marrow transplant. Certain T cells may be donor cells from the graft.

The rearrangement joins TRBV5-1 to TRBJ2-5; a weak D match, TRBD2 (5 bases). From germline, CDR1 is SGHRS and CDR2 YFSETQ. The CDR3 is made up of 14 amino acids. The V end lost 4 bases, the J end lost 8 bases, and 18 bases lay between the germline ends. The CDR3 coding sequence is TGCGCCAGCAGCACGAAGGACTGGGGAAGTACCCAGTACTTC. Its protein product is CASSTKDWGSTQYF.

Remarks on this clone: The junction does not match germline at one end; this may be a read error. The sample has other DNA sequences that encode this CDR3 too. The CDR3 sequence is CASSESQGYNSPLHF. The CDR3 region has the DNA TGTGCCAGCAGTGAATCTCAGGGTTATAATTCCCCCCTCCACTTT. The chain employs TRBV6-1 and TRBJ1-6; D may be TRBD1 (5 bases). The V gene's germline CDR1 is MNHNS and CDR2 SASEGT. There are 15 residues in the CDR3.

The CDR3 region has the DNA TGTGCCTGGAGTGTTTGGATGATAGGGGATGGCTACACCTTC. This gives the protein CAWSVWMIGDGYTF. V gene TRBV30 combines with J gene TRBJ1-2; D perhaps matches TRBD1 (5 bases). The V gene's germline CDR1 is GTSNPN and CDR2 SVGIG (reference sequence). V was cut by 0 bases and J by 6 bases, with 14 bases left in between. The CDR3 sequence is 14 residues long.

CDR3 in DNA: TGCGCCAGCAGTGGAACGGGAGGGGACCACCTCGGGGAGACCCAGTACTTC. Amino acid sequence: CASSGTGGDHLGETQYF. This chain joins TRBV10-1 and TRBJ2-5, with 8 nucleotides matching TRBD2. This CDR3 contains 17 residues. The ends lost 4 bases at V and 5 bases at J; junction bases unmatched: 15. In germline, CDR1 is WNHNN, CDR2 SYGVQD (reference sequence).

This chain links TRBV6-5 with TRBJ1-2; 9 bases line up with TRBD1. V shed 8 bases, J shed 7 bases, and the junction held 5 bases outside the gene matches. This CDR3 region has 12 residues. Looked up from germline, CDR1 is MNHEY and CDR2 is SVGAGI. Here the CDR3 reads CASGTGLIGYTF. The CDR3, as DNA: TGTGCCAGCGGGACAGGGCTTATTGGCTACACCTTC.

This chain connects TRBV5-6 to TRBJ2-2; TRBD2 agrees at 10 bases. CDR3 length: 16 residues. Unmatched junction bases numbered 12, after V lost 4 bases and J lost 9 bases. Germline V gene data show CDR1 as SGHDT and CDR2 as YYEEEE. CDR3 sequence: CASSRSASGRGRELFF. CDR3 nucleotide sequence: TGTGCCAGCAGCCGATCGGCTAGCGGGAGAGGTCGGGAGCTGTTTTTT.

This rearrangement joins TRBV7-9 to TRBJ2-7; 7 bases align to TRBD2. Trimming cost V 3 bases and J 2 bases; bases outside gene matches: 4. The V gene's germline CDR1 is SEHNR and CDR2 FQNEAQ (reference sequence). This CDR3 is 14 amino acids long. The CDR3: CASSLRRETYEQYF. CDR3 coding DNA: TGTGCCAGCAGCTTGCGGCGGGAGACCTACGAGCAGTACTTC. The full variable domain, with the rest looked up from reference TRBV7-9 and TRBJ2-7, is DTGVSQNPRHKITKRGQNVTFRCDPISEHNRLYWYRQTLGQGPEFLTYFQNEAQLEKSRLLSDRFSAERPKGSFSTLEIQRTEQGDSAMYLCASSLRRETYEQYFGPGTRLTVT.

The V call is TRBV6-5, the J call TRBJ2-5; the D gene is possibly TRBD2 (5 bases). CDR1 is MNHEY and CDR2 is SVGAGI in the germline V gene. The CDR3 has 13 amino acids. Trimming stripped 5 bases from V and 3 bases from J, with 10 bases between. DNA of the CDR3: TGTGCCAGCAGTGACCGGGAAAAAGAGACCCAGTACTTC. The encoded protein is CASSDREKETQYF.

The CDR3 region is CASSPLVKGDGDTEAFF. Written as DNA, the CDR3 is TGTGCCAGCAGCCCCCTGGTGAAGGGGGACGGAGACACTGAAGCTTTCTTT. The chain has TRBV9 and TRBJ1-1; possibly TRBD1 for D (6 bases). This CDR3 region has 17 residues. V lost 4 bases, J lost 3 bases, and 22 bases lay in between. The V gene's germline CDR1 is SGDLS and CDR2 YYNGEE.

This clone occurred once. The chain combines TRBV18 with TRBJ1-2; a possible D gene is TRBD1 (5 bases). Germline lookup yields CDR1 KGHSH and CDR2 LQKENI. With 2 bases removed from V and 7 bases from J, the gap between germline ends came to 20 bases. CDR3 length: 16 residues. In DNA, the CDR3 is TGTGCCAGCTCACCAGAAGATCGGAAGCCCGGGGGTGGCTACACCTTC. Its protein product is CASSPEDRKPGGGYTF.

The chain is built from TRBV5-1 and TRBJ2-7; 8 nucleotides line up with TRBD2. With 2 bases clipped from V and 0 bases from J, the junction kept 4 bases outside the gene matches. Germline CDR1 and CDR2: SGHRS and YFSETQ. The CDR3 has 15 residues. CDR3 loop: CASSFLSGSSYEQYF. The CDR3 nucleotides are TGCGCCAGCAGCTTTTTGAGCGGGAGCTCCTACGAGCAGTACTTC.

The CDR3 region has the DNA TGCAGTGCTAGAAACCCTCGCGGGGAGTTCTTC. Protein sequence: CSARNPRGEFF. The rearrangement uses TRBV20-1 and TRBJ2-1; TRBD2 might be the D (6 bases). Trimming cost V 2 bases and J 14 bases, with 13 bases left between them. The germline gives CDR1 DFQATT, CDR2 SNEGSKA (reference sequence). The CDR3 is made up of 11 amino acids.

The J gene is TRBJ2-3, the V gene TRBV10-3; 11 bases are shared with TRBD2. The ends lost 5 bases at V and 2 bases at J; junction bases unmatched: 3. CDR1 is ENHRY, CDR2 SYGVKD, per germline. The CDR3 loop spans 15 amino acids. The CDR3 coding sequence is TGTGCCATCAGTTCGACTAGCGGGGACACAGATACGCAGTATTTT. It encodes CAISSTSGDTDTQYF.

The CDR3 region has the DNA TGTGCCAGCAGCCCCGGGACTAGCGGGAGGGCAGGGAATGAGCAGTTCTTC. Translation gives CASSPGTSGRAGNEQFF. This chain links TRBV11-3 with TRBJ2-7, with 16 bases lining up with TRBD2. The J call may be in error: the DNA end matches TRBJ2-1 better. Looked up from germline, CDR1 is SGHNT and CDR2 is YENEEA. This CDR3 spans 17 amino acids.

The genes are TRBV14 and TRBJ2-7; 9 nucleotides match TRBD1. V was pared by 3 bases and J by 9 bases, with 9 bases of the junction left unmatched. The CDR3 has 14 residues. Per the germline V gene, CDR1 is SGHDN and CDR2 is FVKESK. The DNA of the CDR3 is TGTGCCAGCAGCCAGACCGGGACAGGGACCCCGCAGTACTTC. Translated: CASSQTGTGTPQYF. Filled out from reference TRBV14 and TRBJ2-7, the complete variable domain reads EAGVTQFPSHSVIEKGQTVTLRCDPISGHDNLYWYRRVMGKEIKFLLHFVKESKQDESGMPNNRFLAERTGGTYSTLKVQPAELEDSGVYFCASSQTGTGTPQYFGPGTRLTVT.

The chain joins TRBV18 to TRBJ2-3; TRBD2 matches at 10 bases. Germline values: CDR1 KGHSH, CDR2 LQKENI. This CDR3 is 16 amino acids long. The J segment lost 0 bases and the V segment lost 2 bases, leaving 2 bases of the junction unmatched. CDR3 protein: CASSPKREGSTDTQYF. The CDR3 DNA reads as TGTGCCAGCTCACCAAAGCGGGAGGGGAGCACAGATACGCAGTATTTT.

This chain uses TRBV11-2 with TRBJ2-5; D remains unclear. The V end was cut by 0 bases, the J end by 13 bases, with 18 bases between. This CDR3 has 14 amino acids. Germline V CDR1 and CDR2: SGHAT, FQNNGV. CDR3 protein: CASSLEPTPVYPYF. The CDR3, as DNA: TGTGCCAGCAGCTTAGAGCCTACTCCGGTCTACCCGTACTTC.

This clone was seen a few times. The chain is built from TRBV4-3 and TRBJ1-2; TRBD1 matches 8 bases. The CDR3 length is 15 residues. From germline, CDR1 is LGHNA and CDR2 YSLEER. With 1 base clipped from V and 5 bases from J, the junction kept 6 bases outside the gene matches. The CDR3 DNA is TGCGCCAGCAGCCAAGGCCCTGGGACAGGTTATGGCTACACCTTC. Amino acid sequence: CASSQGPGTGYGYTF.

The chain couples TRBV7-2 to TRBJ2-7; D possibly corresponds to TRBD2 (6 bases). The CDR3 covers 17 residues. Germline loops: CDR1 SGHTA, CDR2 FQGNSA. The ends were cut back, 5 bases at V and 2 bases at J, with 22 bases in the middle. CDR3 protein: CASSRDRGVAATYEQYF. For the CDR3, the DNA is TGTGCCAGCAGCCGAGATAGGGGCGTAGCGGCCACCTACGAGCAGTACTTC.

About this clone: The identical CDR3 is also encoded by other nucleotide sequences in the sample. In DNA form, the CDR3 reads TGTGCCAGCAGCGTAGGGGTAGGGGGCAATGGATCACCCCTCCACTTT. Residues: CASSVGVGGNGSPLHF. The rearrangement uses TRBV9 and TRBJ1-6, with 7 positions matching TRBD1. V lost 0 bases and J lost 10; bases outside the gene matches: 10. This CDR3 has 16 residues. The germline V gene has CDR1 SGDLS and CDR2 YYNGEE.

This chain uses TRBV18 with TRBJ1-1; the match to TRBD1 covers 7 bases. The CDR3 has 14 residues. Per the germline V gene, CDR1 is KGHSH and CDR2 is LQKENI. Trimming removed 4 bases from V and 6 bases from J; junction bases left unmatched: 8. The CDR3 sequence is CASSHDRVSAEAFF. CDR3 DNA sequence: TGTGCCAGCTCACACGACAGGGTTTCTGCTGAAGCTTTCTTT.

The genes are TRBV27 and TRBJ2-7; D is possibly TRBD2 (5 bases). CDR3 length: 15 residues. The germline gives CDR1 MNHEY, CDR2 SMNVEV (reference sequence). V was cut by 2 bases and J by 3 bases, with 14 bases left in between. The DNA of the CDR3 is TGTGCCAGCAGTTTAACCCGAGGGTTTAGCTACGAGCAGTACTTC. Translated, it gives CASSLTRGFSYEQYF.

The chain combines TRBV27 with TRBJ1-1; 7 positions match TRBD1. Germline loops: CDR1 MNHEY, CDR2 SMNVEV (reference sequence). The V and J ends lost 6 bases and 8 bases, in that order; junction bases with no gene match: 12. The CDR3 runs to 14 residues. The CDR3 bases are TGTGCCAGCAGGCCCGACAGGGTTGGAGAGGAAGCTTTCTTT. Amino acid sequence: CASRPDRVGEEAFF.

This clone has a single count. CDR3 in amino acids: CASSLAWDRDYEQYF. The DNA of the CDR3 is TGCGCCAGCAGCTTGGCATGGGACAGGGACTACGAGCAGTACTTC. The chain has TRBV5-1 and TRBJ2-7, with TRBD1 matching 9 bases. Trimming cost V 0 bases and J 3 bases; bases outside gene matches: 4. Germline loops: CDR1 SGHRS, CDR2 YFSETQ. The CDR3 is 15 amino acids.

The chain combines TRBV5-1 with TRBJ1-4, with no clear D. Trimming pared 4 bases from V and 0 bases from J, leaving 7 bases between. Germline assignment: CDR1 SGHRS and CDR2 YFSETQ. The CDR3 runs to 14 residues. CDR3 nucleotide sequence: TGCGCCAGCAGCCAGATTGCAACTAATGAAAAACTGTTTTTT. This gives the protein CASSQIATNEKLFF.